The 6 T cell receptor beta chains reported below all come from one sample, sequenced in a study of blood T cell repertoires in COVID-19. TCRdb's table, derived via immunoSEQ multiplex PCR, lists solely in-frame clones and lacks some. Of fewer than 500,000 clones in the sample, 88% were seen once. The sample comprised PBMCs or T cells enriched from blood (not recorded which). These receptors were taken from a woman aged 30 to 39 with acute COVID-19.

This chain connects TRBV13 to TRBJ2-2; 10 bases align to TRBD1. V lost 4 bases to trimming and J lost 3 bases; unmatched junction nucleotides: 5. Germline V CDR1 and CDR2: PRHDT, FYEKMQ (reference sequence). CDR3 length: 16 residues. DNA of the CDR3: TGTGCCAGCAGCTCCACCGGGACAGGGGACACCGGGGAGCTGTTTTTT. Protein product: CASSSTGTGDTGELFF.

This clone turned up a few times. The J gene is TRBJ1-2, the V gene TRBV5-1; TRBD1 matches at 7 bases. The CDR3 has 14 residues. The V segment lost 5 bases and the J segment 3 bases; nucleotides outside the gene matches: 7. Germline-derived CDR1 and CDR2 are SGHRS and YFSETQ. CDR3 nucleotides: TGCGCCAGCAGTCCAGGGGGGACTGACTATGGCTACACCTTC. This encodes CASSPGGTDYGYTF.

The chain uses TRBV24-1 and TRBJ1-5; D uncertain. The length of the CDR3 is 14 residues. The germline V gene has CDR1 KGHDR and CDR2 SFDVKD. The V end was cut by 12 bases, the J end by 0 bases, with 14 bases between. DNA of the CDR3: TGTGCCCCGACAAGGTACAGTAGCAATCAGCCCCAGCATTTT. Its protein product is CAPTRYSSNQPQHF.

The chain employs TRBV5-5 and TRBJ2-5; TRBD2 matches 7 bases. Germline V gene sequence: CDR1 SGHKS, CDR2 YYEKEE (reference sequence). The CDR3 totals 16 residues. The V and J ends lost 1 base and 1 base, in that order; junction bases with no gene match: 7. The CDR3, as DNA: TGTGCCAGCAGCTTGTTAGCTAGCGGAACCCAAGAGACCCAGTACTTC. This sequence encodes CASSLLASGTQETQYF.

The V call is TRBV7-9, the J call TRBJ2-7, with 10 bases matching TRBD2. The CDR3 sequence is 15 residues long. Germline assignment: CDR1 SEHNR and CDR2 FQNEAQ (reference sequence). Losses at the gene ends were 5 bases for V and 2 bases for J; bases not matched to a gene: 6. The CDR3 spells CASSHSGGAPYEQYF. CDR3 nucleotide sequence: TGTGCCAGCAGCCACAGCGGGGGGGCCCCCTACGAGCAGTACTTC. Full variable domain (missing parts from reference TRBV7-9 and TRBJ2-7): DTGVSQNPRHKITKRGQNVTFRCDPISEHNRLYWYRQTLGQGPEFLTYFQNEAQLEKSRLLSDRFSAERPKGSFSTLEIQRTEQGDSAMYLCASSHSGGAPYEQYFGPGTRLTVT.

This clone appeared once. The chain combines TRBV5-1 with TRBJ2-7, with D perhaps matching TRBD2 (6 bases). This CDR3 is 16 amino acids long. Per germline, CDR1 SGHRS and CDR2 YFSETQ. Trimming took 2 bases from V and 5 from J, leaving 20 bases between them. CDR3 bases: TGCGCCAGCAGCTTTATGGGAGCCGTGGGGGGAAACGAGCAGTACTTC. Its protein is CASSFMGAVGGNEQYF.